The source of this T cell receptor beta chain is a study of glioma-infiltrating T cells after dendritic cell vaccination. Study details: Glioblastoma patients came from Phase I and II dendritic cell vaccination trials.

As to time point: after dendritic cell vaccination, including at tumor progression/relapse. Monocyte-derived dendritic cells, cultured about 7 days with IL-4 and GM-CSF, were pulsed with autologous tumor lysate. Autologous tumor lysate-pulsed dendritic cell vaccination was given between the early 2000s and the early 2010s. Measured with immunoSEQ multiplex PCR; TCRdb has only the in-frame clones, and not every one. Of about 2,600 clones detected, roughly 85% appear once; the ten largest clones hold about 10%. Germline assignment: CDR1 SEHNR and CDR2 FQNEAQ (reference sequence). The CDR3 is 17 residues long. V lost 3 bases and J lost 6; bases outside the gene matches: 12.

The V and J genes are TRBV7-9 and TRBJ2-3, with TRBD2 matching 10 bases. This sequence originates from a human donor with glioblastoma. This sample comprised tumor tissue, obtained after dendritic cell vaccination. CDR3 amino acids: CASSFLKSGGALDTQYF. The CDR3, as DNA: TGTGCCAGCAGCTTCCTAAAGAGCGGGGGGGCCCTGGATACGCAGTATTTT. Using reference TRBV7-9 and TRBJ2-3 for the parts outside the CDR3, the full variable domain is DTGVSQNPRHKITKRGQNVTFRCDPISEHNRLYWYRQTLGQGPEFLTYFQNEAQLEKSRLLSDRFSAERPKGSFSTLEIQRTEQGDSAMYLCASSFLKSGGALDTQYFGPGTRLTVL.